The 14 T cell receptor beta chains given below trace back to one sample, sequenced in a study of Ad26.COV2.S vaccination and SARS-CoV-2 variants. Repertoires were generated with immunoSEQ multiplex PCR, while TCRdb's copy carries only in-frame clones and drops some. The profile covers fewer than 400,000 clones, with around 84% appearing a single time and approximately 1.9% taken by the ten largest. Treatment: approximately 18 received Ad26.COV2.S at low or high dose, single or two shots; about 5 received placebo; per-sample allocation not given. Collection of the samples took place on day 63 after the first injection of vaccine or placebo. The material sequenced was peripheral blood, taken in a trial of Ad26.COV2.S vaccine versus placebo. These receptors were obtained from a person between 18 and 65 years old who received the Ad26.COV2.S COVID-19 vaccine or a placebo.

The DNA for the CDR3 is TGTGCCAGCTCACTTTCTCCCGGGACAGGGGGGATCTACGAGCAGTACTTC. Its translation: CASSLSPGTGGIYEQYF. The V gene is TRBV18, the J gene TRBJ2-7, with TRBD1 identical over 11 bases. Germline V gene data show CDR1 as KGHSH and CDR2 as LQKENI. The CDR3 loop spans 17 amino acids. V lost 4 bases, J lost 3 bases, and 11 bases stayed unmatched.

The chain has TRBV5-1 and TRBJ1-3; 7 positions agree with TRBD1. CDR3 size: 14 residues. CDR1 SGHRS and CDR2 YFSETQ come from the germline V gene. J was trimmed by 0 bases and V by 6 bases; bases with no gene match: 3. The CDR3 protein is CASNEGASGNTIYF. The DNA of the CDR3 is TGCGCCAGCAATGAGGGGGCCTCTGGAAACACCATATATTTT.

The chain joins TRBV5-1 to TRBJ2-7; D remains unclear. This CDR3 is built from 15 residues. Trimming removed 0 bases from V and 0 bases from J, with 10 bases in between. Germline assignment: CDR1 SGHRS and CDR2 YFSETQ. CDR3 coding DNA: TGCGCCAGCAGCTTGGGTCGAGCCTCCTCCTACGAGCAGTACTTC. The encoded protein is CASSLGRASSYEQYF.

The chain links TRBV12-3 or TRBV12-4 to TRBJ2-7; tentatively, D is TRBD1 (6 bases). The CDR3 spans 13 residues. Trimming took 5 bases from V and 1 from J, leaving 9 bases between them. The DNA of the CDR3 is TGTGCCAGCAGTAGGACAGTGTCCTACGAGCAGTACTTC. It translates to CASSRTVSYEQYF.

The chain has TRBV7-9 and TRBJ2-6; 9 nucleotides match TRBD1. Germline lookup yields CDR1 SEHNR and CDR2 FQNEAQ (reference sequence). The CDR3 spans 16 residues. V gave up 4 bases and J gave up 1 base; unmatched junction bases: 2. The CDR3 DNA follows: TGTGCCAGCAGCTGGGGGACAGGGTCTGGGGCCAACGTCCTGACTTTC. Its translation is CASSWGTGSGANVLTF.

This clone appeared once. The CDR3, as DNA: TGTGCCAGCTCACCACAGGTCAGGGAGGGCTACACCTTC. Amino acid sequence: CASSPQVREGYTF. The V gene is TRBV18, the J gene TRBJ1-2; possibly TRBD1 for D (5 bases). Trimming took off 1 base at V and 8 bases at J, with 11 bases between the two ends. Germline V CDR1 and CDR2: KGHSH, LQKENI. The length of the CDR3 is 13 residues. The full variable domain, in which reference TRBV18 and TRBJ1-2 provide the parts outside the CDR3, is NAGVMQNPRHLVRRRGQEARLRCSPMKGHSHVYWYRQLPEEGLKFMVYLQKENIIDESGMPKERFSAEFPKEGPSILRIQQVVRGDSAAYFCASSPQVREGYTFGSGTRLTVV.

The chain combines TRBV19 with TRBJ1-2; 10 positions agree with TRBD1. V gave up 9 bases and J gave up 7 bases; unmatched junction bases: 11. The CDR3 spans 14 residues. CDR1 is LNHDA, CDR2 SQIVND, per germline (reference sequence). CDR3 DNA: TGTGCCAGAGTGGCGGGACAGGGGCCTTTTGGCTACACCTTC. Translation gives CARVAGQGPFGYTF.

This chain joins TRBV30 and TRBJ2-3; D call uncertain. This CDR3 has 12 residues. Germline CDR1 GTSNPN, CDR2 SVGIG (reference sequence). The V end was cut by 4 bases, the J end by 5 bases, with 10 bases between. CDR3 protein: CAWTQIGDTQYF. The CDR3 DNA follows: TGTGCCTGGACCCAAATTGGAGATACGCAGTATTTT.

This chain uses TRBV7-2 with TRBJ2-2; D possibly corresponds to TRBD1 (5 bases). V lost 7 bases and J lost 0, with 15 bases in between. The CDR3 has 16 residues. CDR1 is SGHTA, CDR2 FQGNSA, per germline. CDR3 nucleotide sequence: TGTGCCAGCATCCCCGACAGTGCCTCGAACACCGGGGAGCTGTTTTTT. Protein sequence: CASIPDSASNTGELFF.

This chain connects TRBV27 to TRBJ1-6; D might be TRBD1 (5 bases). CDR3 length: 19 amino acids. Per germline, CDR1 MNHEY and CDR2 SMNVEV (reference sequence). Trimming cost V 5 bases and J 2 bases, with 22 bases left between them. CDR3 in amino acids: CASSRQMSGNRAYNSPLHF. DNA of the CDR3: TGTGCCAGCAGTCGCCAGATGTCAGGGAATAGGGCCTATAATTCACCCCTCCACTTT.

This chain joins TRBV3-1 (or the pseudogene TRBV3-2) and TRBJ1-5; tentative D call: TRBD1 (6 bases). The CDR3 runs to 20 residues. V was shortened by 0 bases and J by 0 bases, with 21 bases between the two germline ends. The germline V gene has CDR1 LGHDT and CDR2 YNNKEL (reference sequence). This chain's CDR3 is CASSQELAQGVSHSNQPQHF. CDR3 sequence (DNA): TGTGCCAGCAGCCAAGAATTAGCACAGGGAGTATCGCATAGCAATCAGCCCCAGCATTTT.

The V and J genes are TRBV19 and TRBJ1-5; D not certain. The V end lost 4 bases, the J end lost 3 bases, and 13 bases lay between the germline ends. CDR1 and CDR2 (germline): LNHDA, SQIVND (reference sequence). The length of the CDR3 is 15 residues. The CDR3 loop reads CASSNGKGYNQPQHF. For the CDR3, the DNA is TGTGCCAGTAGTAATGGGAAGGGTTACAATCAGCCCCAGCATTTT.

For the CDR3, the DNA is TGTGCCAGCAGCGAGACCAGCGGGGGGGCCTGGGAGACCCAGTACTTC. Translation: CASSETSGGAWETQYF. The chain has TRBV9 and TRBJ2-5, with TRBD2 identical over 10 bases. The CDR3 loop spans 16 amino acids. Germline CDR1 reads SGDLS; CDR2 reads YYNGEE. The ends lost 3 bases at V and 5 bases at J; junction bases unmatched: 10.

The chain has TRBV30 and TRBJ1-1; 8 bases fit TRBD1. This CDR3 contains 17 residues. Germline V lookup: CDR1 GTSNPN, CDR2 SVGIG (reference sequence). The trim removed 5 bases at V and 0 bases at J, leaving 14 bases unmatched. Written as DNA, the CDR3 is TGTGCCTGGCAATTACAGGGGGGGCGGGTTTTGAACACTGAAGCTTTCTTT. Translating gives CAWQLQGGRVLNTEAFF.